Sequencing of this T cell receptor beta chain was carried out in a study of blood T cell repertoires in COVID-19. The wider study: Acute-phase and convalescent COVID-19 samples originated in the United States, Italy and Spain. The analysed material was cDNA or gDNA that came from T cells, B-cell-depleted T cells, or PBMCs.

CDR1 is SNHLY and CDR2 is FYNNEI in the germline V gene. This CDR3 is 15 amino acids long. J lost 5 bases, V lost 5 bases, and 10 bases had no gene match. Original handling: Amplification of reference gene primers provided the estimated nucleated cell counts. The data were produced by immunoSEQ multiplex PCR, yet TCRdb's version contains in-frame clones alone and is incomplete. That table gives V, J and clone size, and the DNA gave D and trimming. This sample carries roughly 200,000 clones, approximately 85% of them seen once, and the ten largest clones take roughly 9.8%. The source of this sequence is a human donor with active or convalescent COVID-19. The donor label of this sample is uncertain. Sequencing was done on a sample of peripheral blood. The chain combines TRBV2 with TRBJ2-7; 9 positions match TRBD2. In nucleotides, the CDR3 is TGTGCCAGCAGTCCAGTGGGACTAGCCCAAGACGAGCAGTACTTC. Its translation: CASSPVGLAQDEQYF.